These 11 T cell receptor beta chains originate from one sample sequenced in a study of shared clonotypes between healthy human individuals. Positive CCR7 selection of CD45RO-negative cells yielded the naive CD8 cells, and terminally differentiated effector memory CD45RA+ cells were excluded. Repertoires were generated with immunoSEQ multiplex PCR, while TCRdb's copy carries only in-frame clones and drops some. The table records over 2,000,000 clones, about 93% of them present only once. Sample: naive CD8+ T cells from PBMCs. The receptors derive from a man aged 18 to 35 in good health. Some clones in this sample may be carry-over from other donors' samples.

The rearrangement uses TRBV27 and TRBJ1-1; a weak D match, TRBD1 (5 bases). Germline values: CDR1 MNHEY, CDR2 SMNVEV (reference sequence). CDR3 length: 12 amino acids. V gave up 11 bases and J gave up 0 bases, with 10 bases separating them. CDR3 loop: CAAGLLNTEAFF. The DNA for the CDR3 is TGTGCCGCGGGACTACTGAACACTGAAGCTTTCTTT.

The chain carries TRBV28 and TRBJ2-7; D is undetermined. Germline V lookup: CDR1 MDHEN, CDR2 SYDVKM. The CDR3 has 13 amino acids. Trimming cost V 6 bases and J 3 bases, with 12 bases left between them. This CDR3 reads CASSRTRHYEQYF. In nucleotides, the CDR3 is TGTGCCAGCAGCCGGACGCGTCACTACGAGCAGTACTTC.

V is TRBV10-2 and J is TRBJ1-1; D call uncertain. The germline V and J ends were trimmed by 0 bases and 11 bases, with 7 bases remaining between them. The CDR3 covers 11 residues. Germline CDR1 is WSHSY and CDR2 is SAAADI. For the CDR3, the DNA is TGCGCCAGCAGTGAGTCGGCCAGGGCTTTCTTT. Translating it yields CASSESARAFF.

V and J are TRBV14 and TRBJ1-4, with no clear D. CDR3 length: 13 residues. The V gene's germline CDR1 is SGHDN and CDR2 FVKESK. Trimming removed 1 base from V and 8 bases from J, with 8 bases in between. CDR3 sequence reads: CASSQGLGEKLFF. The DNA of the CDR3 is TGTGCCAGCAGCCAAGGTTTGGGCGAAAAACTGTTTTTT.

V gene TRBV10-3 combines with J gene TRBJ2-7, with D possibly matching TRBD2 (5 bases). Germline CDR1 is ENHRY and CDR2 is SYGVKD. Trimming shortened V by 3 bases and J by 3 bases, and 12 bases separated the two germline ends. The CDR3 is made up of 14 amino acids. DNA for the CDR3: TGTGCCATCAGTGAACCTGGAGGCGGCTACGAGCAGTACTTC. This gives the protein CAISEPGGGYEQYF.

The chain has TRBV15 and TRBJ1-5; D not resolved. In germline, CDR1 is LNHNV, CDR2 YYDKDF (reference sequence). V lost 5 bases to trimming and J lost 1 base, with 9 bases between them. The length of the CDR3 is 14 residues. CDR3 bases: TGTGCCACCAGCCTCCTCAGCAGCAATCAGCCCCAGCATTTT. It translates to CATSLLSSNQPQHF.

The chain joins TRBV4-3 to TRBJ2-7; D gene uncertain. The CDR3 has 14 amino acids. CDR1 is LGHNA, CDR2 YSLEER, per germline. V was cut by 4 bases and J by 0 bases, with 10 bases left in between. For the CDR3, the DNA is TGCGCCAGCAGCCCCAACGGGCTCTCCTACGAGCAGTACTTC. It translates to CASSPNGLSYEQYF.

The V and J genes are TRBV6-5 and TRBJ1-1; 9 bases are shared with TRBD1. This CDR3 comprises 15 residues. J lost 7 bases, V lost 0 bases, and 6 bases had no gene match. Germline values: CDR1 MNHEY, CDR2 SVGAGI. CDR3: CASSYSGQGFSEAFF. The CDR3, as DNA: TGTGCCAGCAGTTACTCGGGACAGGGTTTTAGTGAAGCTTTCTTT.

The chain links TRBV15 to TRBJ2-2, with D uncertain. V lost 5 bases and J 2 bases, leaving 12 bases between the germline ends. Germline-derived CDR1 and CDR2 are LNHNV and YYDKDF (reference sequence). The CDR3 totals 15 residues. The CDR3 reads CATSPRVTNTGELFF. CDR3 nucleotide sequence: TGTGCCACCAGCCCTCGGGTGACCAACACCGGGGAGCTGTTTTTT.

The rearrangement links TRBV29-1 to TRBJ2-7; either TRBD1 or TRBD2 may fit D (5 bases each). Germline lookup yields CDR1 SQVTM and CDR2 ANQGSEA. V lost 4 bases, J lost 3 bases, and 16 bases lay in between. CDR3 length equals 14 residues. The CDR3, as DNA: TGCAGCGTTGTCGGGAAGGGGCCGCTCTACGAGCAGTACTTC. Translated: CSVVGKGPLYEQYF.

This clone was counted a single time. The CDR3 region has the DNA TGTGCCAGCAGCGGAGCGGACATTTTCTATGGCTACACCTTC. Translation: CASSGADIFYGYTF. The chain joins TRBV25-1 to TRBJ1-2; TRBD1 might be the D (5 bases). CDR1 is MGHDK, CDR2 SYGVNS, per germline. The CDR3 totals 14 residues. V lost 6 bases and J lost 4, with 15 bases in between.